This T cell receptor (beta chain) was captured in a study of blood T cell repertoires in COVID-19. About the research overall: Spain, Italy and the United States supplied samples that represented acute and convalescent COVID-19.

V dropped 5 bases and J dropped 4; count of bases not matched to a gene: 6. From germline, CDR1 is MNHEY and CDR2 SVGEGT. The CDR3 totals 15 residues. Original data processing: Amplification of reference gene primers was used by the study to estimate nucleated cell counts. Some clones are missing from TCRdb's copy, which holds only in-frame ones; the method was immunoSEQ multiplex PCR. V, J and clone size derive from that table, while D and trimming were established from the DNA sequence. The sample includes roughly 68,000 clones, approximately 88% of them seen just once. The chain joins TRBV6-2 or TRBV6-3 to TRBJ2-1, with 9 positions matching TRBD1. What was sequenced was peripheral blood. The receptor was isolated from a man in his forties or fifties with active COVID-19. The CDR3 bases are TGTGCCAGCAGTCGAGGACAGGGGAGATACAATGAGCAGTTCTTC. As protein: CASSRGQGRYNEQFF.